This record looks at one T cell receptor beta chain sequence and its context. Its antigen is still unknown. This entry comes from a study of vaccination effects on CD4 cells after COVID-19. Turning to the study itself: Samples collected post-vaccine were obtained a median of 72 days after the second dose.

Produced via immunoSEQ multiplex PCR; TCRdb's table is partial and in-frame only. Of some 17,000 clones listed, 55% to 75% are singletons. Sequencing in the ViraFEST assay came after antigen-specific CD4+ T cells had been expanded with viral peptide pools, which were used to stimulate PBMC. At the end of 9 to 11 days of culture, CD4+ T cells were isolated. The cohort was immunized with two doses of either the BNT162b2 or mRNA-1273 vaccine. Nucleocapsid antibodies were negative in the vaccine recipients, who had never had SARS-CoV-2 infection. The TCR comes from a human donor who received a COVID-19 vaccine. The input for sequencing was CD4+ T cells from PBMCs cultured with SARS-CoV-2 spike peptides, taken after COVID-19 vaccination.

CDR3 sequence reads: CSGRQGRRAFF. Written as DNA, the CDR3 is TGCAGCGGTCGACAGGGCCGCCGAGCTTTCTTT. The V call is TRBV29-1, the J call TRBJ1-1; 7 positions agree with TRBD1. Trimming at V came to 7 bases and at J to 10 bases, leaving 9 bases not matched to a gene. Germline CDR1 SQVTM, CDR2 ANQGSEA. The CDR3 runs 11 residues.